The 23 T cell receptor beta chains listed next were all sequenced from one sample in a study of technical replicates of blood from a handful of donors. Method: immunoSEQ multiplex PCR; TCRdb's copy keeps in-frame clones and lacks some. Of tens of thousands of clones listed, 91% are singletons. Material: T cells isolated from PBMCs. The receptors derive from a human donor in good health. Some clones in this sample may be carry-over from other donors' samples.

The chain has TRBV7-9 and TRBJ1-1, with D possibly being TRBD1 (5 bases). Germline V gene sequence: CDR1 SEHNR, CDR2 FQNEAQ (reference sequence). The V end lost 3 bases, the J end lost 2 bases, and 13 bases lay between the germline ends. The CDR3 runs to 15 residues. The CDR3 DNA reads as TGTGCCAGCAGCTTGGGAGGGGATATCAACACTGAAGCTTTCTTT. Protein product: CASSLGGDINTEAFF.

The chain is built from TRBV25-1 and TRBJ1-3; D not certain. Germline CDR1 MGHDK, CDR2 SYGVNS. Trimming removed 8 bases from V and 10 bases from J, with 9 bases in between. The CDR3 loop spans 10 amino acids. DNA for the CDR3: TGTGCCAGCGGAACCGGGACCATATATTTT. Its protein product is CASGTGTIYF. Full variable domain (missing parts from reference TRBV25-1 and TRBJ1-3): EADIYQTPRYLVIGTGKKITLECSQTMGHDKMYWYQQDPGMELHLIHYSYGVNSTEKGDLSSESTVSRIRTEHFPLTLESARPSHTSQYLCASGTGTIYFGEGSWLTVV.

The CDR3 here is CASSQRGSSYNEQFF. The CDR3 nucleotides read TGTGCCAGCAGCCAACGGGGTAGCTCCTACAATGAGCAGTTCTTC. The J gene is TRBJ2-1, the V gene TRBV14; tentative D call: TRBD2 (5 bases). Germline loops: CDR1 SGHDN, CDR2 FVKESK. This CDR3 has 15 residues. The V end was cut by 2 bases, the J end by 0 bases, with 8 bases between.

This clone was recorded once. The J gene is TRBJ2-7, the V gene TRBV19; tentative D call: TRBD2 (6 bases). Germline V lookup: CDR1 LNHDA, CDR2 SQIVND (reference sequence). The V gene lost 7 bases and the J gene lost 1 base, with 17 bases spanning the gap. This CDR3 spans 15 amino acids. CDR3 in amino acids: CASTAGPSPSYEQYF. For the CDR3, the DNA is TGTGCCAGTACCGCGGGACCCTCACCTTCCTACGAGCAGTACTTC.

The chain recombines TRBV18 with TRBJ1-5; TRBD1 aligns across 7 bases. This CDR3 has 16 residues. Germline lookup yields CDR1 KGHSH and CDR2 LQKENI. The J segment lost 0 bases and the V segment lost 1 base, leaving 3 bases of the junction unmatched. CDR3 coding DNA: TGTGCCAGCTCACCACAGGGGGCCGGTAGCAATCAGCCCCAGCATTTT. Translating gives CASSPQGAGSNQPQHF.

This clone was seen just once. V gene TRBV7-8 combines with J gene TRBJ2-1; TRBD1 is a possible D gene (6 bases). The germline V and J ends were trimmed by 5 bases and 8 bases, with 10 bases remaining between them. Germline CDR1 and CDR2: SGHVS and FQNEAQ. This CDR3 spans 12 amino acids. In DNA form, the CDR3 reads TGTGCCAGCAGCAAGGACAGCCATGAGCAGTTCTTC. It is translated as CASSKDSHEQFF.

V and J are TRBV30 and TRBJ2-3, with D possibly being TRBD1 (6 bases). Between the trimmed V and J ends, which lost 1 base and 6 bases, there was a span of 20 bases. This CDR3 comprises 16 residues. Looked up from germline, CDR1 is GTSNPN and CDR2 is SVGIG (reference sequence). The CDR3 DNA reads TGTGCCTGGAGTGGTTTAGGTCAGGGGATTATGGATACGCAGTATTTT. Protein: CAWSGLGQGIMDTQYF.

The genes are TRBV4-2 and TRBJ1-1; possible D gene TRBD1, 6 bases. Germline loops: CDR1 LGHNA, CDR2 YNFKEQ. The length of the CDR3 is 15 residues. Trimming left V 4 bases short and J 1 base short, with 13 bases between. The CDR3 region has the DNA TGTGCCAGCAGCCGAATAGGGGGGGGGAACACTGAAGCTTTCTTT. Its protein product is CASSRIGGGNTEAFF.

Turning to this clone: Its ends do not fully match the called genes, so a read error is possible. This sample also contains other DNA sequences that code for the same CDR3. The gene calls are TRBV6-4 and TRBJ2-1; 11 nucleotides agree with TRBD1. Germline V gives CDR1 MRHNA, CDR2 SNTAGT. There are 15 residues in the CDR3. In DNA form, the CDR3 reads TGTGCCAGCAGTGACAGGGGACAGGGGGTGAATGAACAGTTCTTC. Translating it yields CASSDRGQGVNEQFF.

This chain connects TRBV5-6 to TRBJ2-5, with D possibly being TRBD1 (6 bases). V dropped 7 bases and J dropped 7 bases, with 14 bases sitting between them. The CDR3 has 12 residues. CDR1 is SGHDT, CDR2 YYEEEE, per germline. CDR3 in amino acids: CASGGRPGTQYF. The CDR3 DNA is TGTGCCAGCGGGGGCCGCCCAGGGACCCAGTACTTC.

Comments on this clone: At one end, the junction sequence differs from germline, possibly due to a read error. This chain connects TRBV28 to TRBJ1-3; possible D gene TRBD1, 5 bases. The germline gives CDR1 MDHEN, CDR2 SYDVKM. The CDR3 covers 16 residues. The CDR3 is CASSLFLRGSGNTIYF. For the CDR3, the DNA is TGTGCCAGCAGCTTATTTCTAAGGGGCTCTGGAAACACCATATATTTT. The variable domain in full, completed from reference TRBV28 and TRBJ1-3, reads DVKVTQSSRYLVKRTGEKVFLECVQDMDHENMFWYRQDPGLGLRLIYFSYDVKMKEKGDIPEGYSVSREKKERFSLILESASTNQTSMYLCASSLFLRGSGNTIYFGEGSWLTVV.

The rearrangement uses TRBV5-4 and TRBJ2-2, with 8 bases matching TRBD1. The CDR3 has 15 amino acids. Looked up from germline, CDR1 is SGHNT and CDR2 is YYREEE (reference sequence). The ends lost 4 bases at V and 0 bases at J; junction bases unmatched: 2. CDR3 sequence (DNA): TGTGCCAGCAGCAGGGGACAGGCGAACACCGGGGAGCTGTTTTTT. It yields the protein CASSRGQANTGELFF. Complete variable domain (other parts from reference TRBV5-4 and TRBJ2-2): ETGVTQSPTHLIKTRGQQVTLRCSSQSGHNTVSWYQQALGQGPQFIFQYYREEENGRGNFPPRFSGLQFPNYSSELNVNALELDDSALYLCASSRGQANTGELFFGEGSRLTVL.

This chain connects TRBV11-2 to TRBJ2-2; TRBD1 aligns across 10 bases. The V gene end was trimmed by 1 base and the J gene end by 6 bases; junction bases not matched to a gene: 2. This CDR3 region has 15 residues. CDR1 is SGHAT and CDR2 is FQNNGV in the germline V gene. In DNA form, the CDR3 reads TGTGCCAGCAGCTTAGGGACAGGGGGTGCCGGGGAGCTGTTTTTT. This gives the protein CASSLGTGGAGELFF.

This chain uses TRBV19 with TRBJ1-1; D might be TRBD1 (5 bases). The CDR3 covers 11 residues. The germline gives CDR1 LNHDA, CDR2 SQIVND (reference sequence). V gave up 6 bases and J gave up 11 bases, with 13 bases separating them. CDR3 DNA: TGTGCCAGTAGCCTAGGGGCCGCGGCTTTCTTT. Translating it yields CASSLGAAAFF.

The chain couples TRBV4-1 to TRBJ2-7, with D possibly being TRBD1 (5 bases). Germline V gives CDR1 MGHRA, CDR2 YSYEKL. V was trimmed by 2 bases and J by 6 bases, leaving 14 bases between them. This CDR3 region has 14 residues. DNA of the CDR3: TGCGCCAGCAGCCAATGGGCTGGGGCCTCCGAGCAGTACTTC. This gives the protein CASSQWAGASEQYF.

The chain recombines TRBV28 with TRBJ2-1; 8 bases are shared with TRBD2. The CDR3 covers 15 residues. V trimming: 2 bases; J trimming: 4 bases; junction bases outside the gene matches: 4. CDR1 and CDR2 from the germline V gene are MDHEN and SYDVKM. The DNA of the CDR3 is TGTGCCAGCAGTTTACGTAGCGGGGATTACAATGAGCAGTTCTTC. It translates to CASSLRSGDYNEQFF.

The CDR3 sequence is CASSLSNSYTEAFF. The CDR3, as DNA: TGTGCCAGCAGTTTATCGAACTCCTACACTGAAGCTTTCTTT. This rearrangement joins TRBV28 to TRBJ1-1; D ambiguous. Trimming removed 1 base at V and 3 bases at J, with 9 bases between. Germline V CDR1 and CDR2: MDHEN, SYDVKM. The CDR3 totals 14 residues.

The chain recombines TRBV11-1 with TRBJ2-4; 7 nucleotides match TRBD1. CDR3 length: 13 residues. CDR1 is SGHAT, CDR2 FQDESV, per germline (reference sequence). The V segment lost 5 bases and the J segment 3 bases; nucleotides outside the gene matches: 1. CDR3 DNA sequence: TGTGCCAGCAGCCGGGACAGCAAAAACATTCAGTACTTC. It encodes CASSRDSKNIQYF.

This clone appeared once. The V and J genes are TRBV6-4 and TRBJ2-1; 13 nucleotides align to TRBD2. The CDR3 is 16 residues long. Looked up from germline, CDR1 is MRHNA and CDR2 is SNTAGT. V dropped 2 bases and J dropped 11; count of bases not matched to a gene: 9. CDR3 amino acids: CASSDQTSGRSRKQFF. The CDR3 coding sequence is TGTGCCAGCAGTGACCAGACTAGCGGGAGGTCTCGTAAGCAGTTCTTC.

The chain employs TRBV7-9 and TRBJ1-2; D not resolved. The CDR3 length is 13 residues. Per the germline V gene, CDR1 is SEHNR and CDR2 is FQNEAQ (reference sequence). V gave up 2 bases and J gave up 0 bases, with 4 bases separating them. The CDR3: CASSLSTNYGYTF. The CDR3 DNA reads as TGTGCCAGCAGCTTAAGCACTAACTATGGCTACACCTTC.

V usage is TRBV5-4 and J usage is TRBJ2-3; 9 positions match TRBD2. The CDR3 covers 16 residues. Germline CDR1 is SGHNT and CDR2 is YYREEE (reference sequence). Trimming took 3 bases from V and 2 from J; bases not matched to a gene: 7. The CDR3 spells CASSWGLAGSTDTQYF. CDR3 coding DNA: TGTGCCAGCAGCTGGGGACTAGCCGGTTCCACAGATACGCAGTATTTT.

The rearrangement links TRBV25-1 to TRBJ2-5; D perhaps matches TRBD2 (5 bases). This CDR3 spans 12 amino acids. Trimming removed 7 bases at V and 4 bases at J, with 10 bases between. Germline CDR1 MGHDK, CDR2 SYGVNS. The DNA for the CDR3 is TGTGCCAGCAATCGGGGTCTAGAGACCCAGTACTTC. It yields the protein CASNRGLETQYF.

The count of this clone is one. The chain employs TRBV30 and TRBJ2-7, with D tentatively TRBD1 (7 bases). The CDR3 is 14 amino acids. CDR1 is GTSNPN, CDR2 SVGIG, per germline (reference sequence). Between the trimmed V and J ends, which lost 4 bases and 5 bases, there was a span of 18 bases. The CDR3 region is CAWIRRTGGNEQYF. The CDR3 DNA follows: TGTGCCTGGATCCGCCGGACAGGAGGGAACGAGCAGTACTTC.